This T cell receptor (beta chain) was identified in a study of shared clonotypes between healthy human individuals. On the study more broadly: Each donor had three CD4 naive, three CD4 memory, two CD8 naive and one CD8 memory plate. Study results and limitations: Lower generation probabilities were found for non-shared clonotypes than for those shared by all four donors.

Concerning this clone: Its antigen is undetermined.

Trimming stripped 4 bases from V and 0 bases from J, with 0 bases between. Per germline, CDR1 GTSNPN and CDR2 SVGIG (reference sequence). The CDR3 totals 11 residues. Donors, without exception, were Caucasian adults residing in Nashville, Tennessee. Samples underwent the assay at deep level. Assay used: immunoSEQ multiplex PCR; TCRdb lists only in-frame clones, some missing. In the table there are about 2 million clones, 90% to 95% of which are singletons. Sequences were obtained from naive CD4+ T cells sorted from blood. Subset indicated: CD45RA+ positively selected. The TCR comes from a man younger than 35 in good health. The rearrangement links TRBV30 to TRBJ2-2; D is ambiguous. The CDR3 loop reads CAWTNTGELFF. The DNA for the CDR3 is TGTGCCTGGACGAACACCGGGGAGCTGTTTTTT.